This T cell receptor (beta chain) was observed in a study of T-cell reconstitution after alpha-beta-depleted transplantation in children. It was with unique molecular identifiers that the TCRbeta library was prepared. MiXCR, applied by TCRdb to the PCR reads, yields one record per CDR3 protein. The sample records around 600,000 distinct CDR3 sequences, 23% being singletons. Germline V gives CDR1 WSHSY, CDR2 SAAADI. V lost 6 bases, J lost 3 bases, and 12 bases stayed unmatched. The CDR3 has 16 amino acids. The sample in question was PBMCs, mostly from graft donor cells, obtained 360 days after TCRalphabeta/CD19-depleted stem cell transplant. The rearrangement joins TRBV10-2 to TRBJ2-7, with 9 bases lining up with TRBD1. The clonotype was recovered from a boy younger than two who had a stem cell transplant for acute myeloid leukemia, so the T cells may come from the graft donor. CDR3 region: CASREPGQGPGYEQYF. CDR3 bases: TGCGCCAGCAGGGAGCCCGGACAGGGGCCCGGCTACGAGCAGTACTTC.